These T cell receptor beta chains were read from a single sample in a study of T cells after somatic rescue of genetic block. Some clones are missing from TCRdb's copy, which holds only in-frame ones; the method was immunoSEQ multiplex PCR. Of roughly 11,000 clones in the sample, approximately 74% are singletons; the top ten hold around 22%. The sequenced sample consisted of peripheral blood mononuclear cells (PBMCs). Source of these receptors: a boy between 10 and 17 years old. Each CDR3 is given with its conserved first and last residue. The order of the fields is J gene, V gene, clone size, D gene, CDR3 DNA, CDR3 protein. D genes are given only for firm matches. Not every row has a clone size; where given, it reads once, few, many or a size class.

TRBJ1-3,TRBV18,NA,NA,TGTGCCAGCTCACCGGGACCGGGAAACACCATATATTTT,CASSPGPGNTIYF
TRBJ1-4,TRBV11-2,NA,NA,TGTGCCAGCAGCTTGCTCCGGGAAAAACTGTTTTTT,CASSLLREKLFF
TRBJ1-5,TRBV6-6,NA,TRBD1,TGTGCCAGCAGTACTTATCGGACAGGGGGTAATCAGCCCCAGCATTTT,CASSTYRTGGNQPQHF
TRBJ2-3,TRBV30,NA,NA,TGTGCCTGGAGTGTACGAGGGAACGGAGATACGCAGTATTTT,CAWSVRGNGDTQYF
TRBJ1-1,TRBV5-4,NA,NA,TGTGCCAGCAGCCCCTCGGGTAGGGGGAACACTGAAGCTTTCTTT,CASSPSGRGNTEAFF
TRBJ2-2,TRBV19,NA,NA,TGTGCCAGTAGTATATACTCGGCCGGGGAGCTGTTTTTT,CASSIYSAGELFF
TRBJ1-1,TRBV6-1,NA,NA,TGTGCCAGCAGTGAACGGGCAGTGAACACTGAAGCTTTCTTT,CASSERAVNTEAFF
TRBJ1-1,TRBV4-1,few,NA,TGCGCCAGCAGCCAAGATTGGGGCGGCGGCACTGAAGCTTTCTTT,CASSQDWGGGTEAFF
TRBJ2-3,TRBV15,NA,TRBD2,TGTGCCACCAGCAGAGAGATCACTAGCGGGAGCACAGATACGCAGTATTTT,CATSREITSGSTDTQYF
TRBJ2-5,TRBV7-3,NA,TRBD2,TGTGCCAGCAGCTTAGGGACTAGCGGGAGCATAGAGACCCAGTACTTC,CASSLGTSGSIETQYF
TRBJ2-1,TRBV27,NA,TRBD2,TGTGCCAGCAGTTCAGGACTAGCGGGCCCCTACAATGAGCAGTTCTTC,CASSSGLAGPYNEQFF
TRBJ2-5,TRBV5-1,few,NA,TGCGCCAGCAGCTTGGCCGAAGGGGAGACCCAGTACTTC,CASSLAEGETQYF
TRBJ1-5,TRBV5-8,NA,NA,TGTGCCAGCAGCTTGAGAGTCGGCAGACGTCTTAGCAATCAGCCCCAGCATTTT,CASSLRVGRRLSNQPQHF
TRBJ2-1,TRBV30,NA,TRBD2,TGTGCCTGGAGCCCTCGGACAGGACTAGCGGGGACGGTCTTC,CAWSPRTGLAGTVF
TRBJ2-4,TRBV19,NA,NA,TGTGCCAGTAGTATAGGCTTCTTGGCGGGAAACATTCAGTACTTC,CASSIGFLAGNIQYF
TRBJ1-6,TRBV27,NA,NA,TGTGCCAGCAGTCTCGGAGCAGGGAGAAATAATTCACCCCTCCACTTT,CASSLGAGRNNSPLHF
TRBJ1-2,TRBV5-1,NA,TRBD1,TGCGCCAGCAGCTTGGGGGACAGGGGGCCCCCATATGGCTACACCTTC,CASSLGDRGPPYGYTF
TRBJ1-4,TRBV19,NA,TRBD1,TGTGCCAGTAGTATAGCCCTATCGACAGGGGGTAATGAAAAACTGTTTTTT,CASSIALSTGGNEKLFF
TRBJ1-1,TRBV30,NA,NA,TGTGCCTGGTCGCCGGGGTTCACTGAAGCTTTCTTT,CAWSPGFTEAFF
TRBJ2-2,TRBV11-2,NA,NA,TGTGCCAGCAGCTTAGACGGCGGCAGGGGTTATATCGGGGAGCTGTTTTTT,CASSLDGGRGYIGELFF
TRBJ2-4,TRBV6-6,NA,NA,TGTGCCAGCAGTACCCGCGACATTCAGTACTTC,CASSTRDIQYF
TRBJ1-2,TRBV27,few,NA,TGTGCCAGCAGTTTAAAGGTGGGGGCCTCCTTTGGCTACACCTTC,CASSLKVGASFGYTF
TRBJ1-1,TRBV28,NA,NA,TGTGCCAGCAAAGGGGGTTGGAGCACTGAAGCTTTCTTT,CASKGGWSTEAFF
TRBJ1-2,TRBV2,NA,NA,TGTGCCAGCAGGGACGGCTACTATGGCTACACCTTC,CASRDGYYGYTF
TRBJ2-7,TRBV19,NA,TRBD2,TGTGCCAGTAGTCCCTCGTGGCTAGCGGGTATGGAACGGAGCTACGAGCAGTACTTC,CASSPSWLAGMERSYEQYF
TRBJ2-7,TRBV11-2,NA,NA,TGTGCCAGCAGCATTCAGGACGGACCTTACGAGCAGTACTTC,CASSIQDGPYEQYF
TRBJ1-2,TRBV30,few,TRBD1,TGTGCCTGGAGAGGCCCTTGGACAGGGAAGGGCTATGGCTACACCTTC,CAWRGPWTGKGYGYTF
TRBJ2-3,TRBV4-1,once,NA,TGCGCCAGCAGCCACGGACGTCCCCCTAGCACAGATACGCAGTATTTT,CASSHGRPPSTDTQYF
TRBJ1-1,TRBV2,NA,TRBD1,TGTGCCAGCAGTCTCGACAGGGGCTTGACTGAAGCTTTCTTT,CASSLDRGLTEAFF
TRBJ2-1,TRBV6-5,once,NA,TGTGCCAGCAGTCCCAGGGGTTTTTCCTACAATGAGCAGTTCTTC,CASSPRGFSYNEQFF
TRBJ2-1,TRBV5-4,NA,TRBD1,TGTGCCAGCAGCCCAGGGACAGGGGTCTACAATGAGCAGTTCTTC,CASSPGTGVYNEQFF
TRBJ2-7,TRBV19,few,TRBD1,TGTGCCACCGGACCCGGGACAGGGATCCCCTACGAGCAGTACTTC,CATGPGTGIPYEQYF
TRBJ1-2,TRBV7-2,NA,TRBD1,TGTGCCAGCAGCTTCCCCCGGACAGGGGGGGATGGCTACACCTTC,CASSFPRTGGDGYTF
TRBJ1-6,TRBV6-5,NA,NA,TGTGCCAGCAGTTACGCGGGGGCAAATAATTCACCCCTCCACTTT,CASSYAGANNSPLHF
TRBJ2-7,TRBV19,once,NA,TGTGCCAGCTCGAAAGTGAAGTCTTACGAGCAGTACTTC,CASSKVKSYEQYF
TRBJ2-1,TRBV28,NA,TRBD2,TGTGCCAGCTTACTAGCGGGCTACAATGAGCAGTTCTTC,CASLLAGYNEQFF
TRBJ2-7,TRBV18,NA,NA,TGTGCCAGCTCACCACGAGGGAACACCTACGAGCAGTACTTC,CASSPRGNTYEQYF
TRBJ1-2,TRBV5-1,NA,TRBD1,TGCGCCAGCAGCGGAGCCTCTCGGACAGGCCATGGCTACACCTTC,CASSGASRTGHGYTF
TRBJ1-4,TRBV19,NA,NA,TGTGCCAGTACCACCATAGACAGAAATGAAAAACTGTTTTTT,CASTTIDRNEKLFF
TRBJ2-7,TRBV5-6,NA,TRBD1,TGTGCCAGCAGCTCGCCGGGACAGGGTACCTACGAGCAGTACTTC,CASSSPGQGTYEQYF
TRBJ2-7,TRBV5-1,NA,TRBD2,TGCGCCAGCAGCGTGGGCCTAGCGGGTTCGACCTACGAGCAGTACTTC,CASSVGLAGSTYEQYF
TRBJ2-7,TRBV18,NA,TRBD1,TGTGCCAGCTCACCACGACAGGGCAACTACGAGCAGTACTTC,CASSPRQGNYEQYF
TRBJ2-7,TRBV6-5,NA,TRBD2,TGTGCCAGCAAGGCTAGCGGCTCTGGGGAGCAGTACTTC,CASKASGSGEQYF
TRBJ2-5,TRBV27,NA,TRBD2,TGTGCCAGCAGTTTCTCCTTAGCGGGAGGAGAGACCCAGTACTTC,CASSFSLAGGETQYF
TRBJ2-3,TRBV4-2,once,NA,TGTGCCAGCAGCCAAGTCAGACCCCTCGATACGCAGTATTTT,CASSQVRPLDTQYF